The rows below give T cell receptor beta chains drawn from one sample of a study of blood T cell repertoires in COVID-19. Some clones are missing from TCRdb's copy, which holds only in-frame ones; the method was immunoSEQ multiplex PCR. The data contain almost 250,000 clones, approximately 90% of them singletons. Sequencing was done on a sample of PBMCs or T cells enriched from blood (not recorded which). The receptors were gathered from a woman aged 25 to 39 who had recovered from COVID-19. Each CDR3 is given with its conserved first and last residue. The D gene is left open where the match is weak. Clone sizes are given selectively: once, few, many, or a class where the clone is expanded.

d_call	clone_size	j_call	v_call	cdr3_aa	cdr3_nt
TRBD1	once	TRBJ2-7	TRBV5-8	CASSLAGTVRERAQEQYF	TGTGCCAGCAGCTTGGCCGGGACAGTTAGAGAGAGAGCTCAGGAGCAGTACTTC
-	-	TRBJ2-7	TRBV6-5	CASSYSRHEQYF	TGTGCCAGCAGTTACTCGAGGCACGAGCAGTACTTC
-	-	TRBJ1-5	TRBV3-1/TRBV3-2	CASSFQGSNQPQHF	TGTGCCAGCAGTTTCCAGGGGAGCAATCAGCCCCAGCATTTT
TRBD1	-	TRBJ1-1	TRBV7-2	CASSTLTGGLTEAFF	TGTGCCAGCAGCACACTTACAGGGGGCTTAACTGAAGCTTTCTTT
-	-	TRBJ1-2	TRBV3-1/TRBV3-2	CASSQEEQGCPYGYTF	TGTGCCAGCAGCCAAGAAGAACAGGGCTGTCCCTATGGCTACACCTTC
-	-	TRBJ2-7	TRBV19	CASSRKGAERTYEQYF	TGTGCCAGTAGTCGCAAAGGAGCGGAACGAACCTACGAGCAGTACTTC
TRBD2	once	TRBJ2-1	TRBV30	CACSSGTHQYNEQFF	TGTGCCTGCTCTAGCGGGACCCACCAATACAATGAGCAGTTCTTC
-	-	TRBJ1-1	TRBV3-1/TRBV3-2	CASSQESLNTEAFF	TGTGCCAGCAGCCAAGAAAGCCTGAACACTGAAGCTTTCTTT
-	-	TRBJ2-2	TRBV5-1	CASSPLATNTGELFF	TGCGCCAGCAGCCCTCTAGCGACGAACACCGGGGAGCTGTTTTTT
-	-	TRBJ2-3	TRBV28	CASETAYTQYF	TGTGCCAGCGAGACAGCTTATACGCAGTATTTT
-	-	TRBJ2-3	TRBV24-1	CATSDQSTDTQYF	TGTGCCACCAGTGATCAGAGCACAGATACGCAGTATTTT
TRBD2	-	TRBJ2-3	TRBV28	CATNGGRADTQYF	TGTGCCACTAACGGGGGGAGGGCAGATACGCAGTATTTT
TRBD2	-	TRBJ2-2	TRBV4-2	CASSHLAGSNTGELFF	TGTGCCAGCAGCCACTTAGCGGGATCGAACACCGGGGAGCTGTTTTTT
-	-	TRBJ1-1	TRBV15	CATSTTGLNTEAFF	TGTGCCACCAGCACGACAGGACTGAACACTGAAGCTTTCTTT